This record looks at one TCR beta chain sequence and its context. This entry comes from a study of blood T cell repertoires in COVID-19. The CDR3 length is 14 residues. The V end lost 0 bases, the J end lost 4 bases, and 10 bases lay between the germline ends. Germline CDR1 reads SGHRS; CDR2 reads YFSETQ. Produced via immunoSEQ multiplex PCR; TCRdb's table is partial and in-frame only. Among approximately 120,000 clones listed, approximately 90% were seen once. The sequencing sample was made of peripheral blood. V is TRBV5-1 and J is TRBJ1-2; TRBD1 is a possible D gene (6 bases). This receptor was identified in a human donor in a cohort sampled during active COVID-19. The CDR3 sequence is CASSLGSGVYGYTF. CDR3 bases: TGCGCCAGCAGCTTGGGGTCAGGGGTCTATGGCTACACCTTC. Complete variable domain (other parts from reference TRBV5-1 and TRBJ1-2): KAGVTQTPRYLIKTRGQQVTLSCSPISGHRSVSWYQQTPGQGLQFLFEYFSETQRNKGNFPGRFSGRQFSNSRSEMNVSTLELGDSALYLCASSLGSGVYGYTFGSGTRLTVV.